One sample yielded the 10 T cell receptor beta chains listed below, sequenced in a study of blood T cell repertoires in COVID-19. Clones were read by immunoSEQ multiplex PCR, and TCRdb kept only the in-frame ones, dropping some. The sample holds some 250,000 clones; approximately 86% are singletons and the top ten take 3% to 4%. The sample consisted of PBMCs or T cells enriched from blood (not recorded which). The receptors were sampled from a woman between 40 and 55 years old with acute COVID-19.

The sample holds a few counts of this clone. The chain links TRBV5-1 to TRBJ1-6; D may be TRBD1 (5 bases). Per the germline V gene, CDR1 is SGHRS and CDR2 is YFSETQ. This CDR3 spans 17 amino acids. V lost 0 bases, J lost 5 bases, and 15 bases lay in between. The CDR3 bases are TGCGCCAGCAGCTTGGGCCCTTTTACAGGAGATAATTCACCCCTCCACTTT. It is translated as CASSLGPFTGDNSPLHF. The complete variable domain, with remaining parts taken from reference TRBV5-1 and TRBJ1-6, reads KAGVTQTPRYLIKTRGQQVTLSCSPISGHRSVSWYQQTPGQGLQFLFEYFSETQRNKGNFPGRFSGRQFSNSRSEMNVSTLELGDSALYLCASSLGPFTGDNSPLHFGNGTRLTVT.

This clone was observed a handful of times. The chain employs TRBV7-8 and TRBJ1-3, with D unresolved. V lost 5 bases and J 0 bases, leaving 8 bases between the germline ends. The CDR3 is 14 amino acids. Germline V gene lookup returns CDR1 SGHVS and CDR2 FQNEAQ. The CDR3 coding sequence is TGTGCCAGCAGCGCGAGAAGCTCTGGAAACACCATATATTTT. Its protein is CASSARSSGNTIYF.

This chain links TRBV10-2 with TRBJ2-3; 13 bases are a match to TRBD2. V dropped 6 bases and J dropped 1; count of bases not matched to a gene: 4. Germline V gene data show CDR1 as WSHSY and CDR2 as SAAADI. This CDR3 has 16 amino acids. The CDR3 protein is CASSLGTSGGTDTQYF. The CDR3 nucleotides are TGCGCCAGCAGCCTGGGGACTAGCGGGGGCACAGATACGCAGTATTTT.

In this sample, this clone turned up once. The chain combines TRBV7-8 with TRBJ2-3; D gene ambiguous. The germline CDR1 and CDR2 sequences are SGHVS and FQNEAQ. The CDR3 is made up of 14 amino acids. The V end was cut by 1 base, the J end by 2 bases, with 7 bases between. For the CDR3, the DNA is TGTGCCAGCAGCTTAGGTCTAAACACAGATACGCAGTATTTT. Protein sequence: CASSLGLNTDTQYF.

This clone was counted a single time. The gene calls are TRBV4-1 and TRBJ2-7; 11 bases agree with TRBD2. V lost 4 bases and J lost 4; bases outside the gene matches: 9. CDR3 length: 16 amino acids. Germline CDR1 reads MGHRA; CDR2 reads YSYEKL. CDR3 amino acids: CASSLGTSGFPYEQYF. The DNA of the CDR3 is TGCGCCAGCAGCCTAGGGACTAGCGGTTTCCCTTACGAGCAGTACTTC.

This sequence joins TRBV5-1 and TRBJ2-6; perhaps TRBD1 as D (5 bases). V was pared by 1 base and J by 2 bases, with 16 bases between. Per germline, CDR1 SGHRS and CDR2 YFSETQ. The CDR3 covers 18 residues. CDR3 region: CASSLLSGSRPGANVLTF. Written as DNA, the CDR3 is TGCGCCAGCAGCTTGTTATCAGGGTCGCGGCCTGGGGCCAACGTCCTGACTTTC.

The V call is TRBV18, the J call TRBJ2-1; perhaps TRBD2 as D (5 bases). CDR3 length equals 12 residues. Trimming shortened V by 3 bases and J by 6 bases, and 6 bases separated the two germline ends. CDR1 is KGHSH and CDR2 is LQKENI in the germline V gene. CDR3 in DNA: TGTGCCAGCTCACCTGAGGGCAATGAGCAGTTCTTC. Residues: CASSPEGNEQFF.

This clone has only one observation. This chain links TRBV18 with TRBJ2-7; a weak D match, TRBD2 (6 bases). Trimming removed 4 bases at V and 0 bases at J, with 13 bases between. The CDR3 covers 15 residues. Germline lookup yields CDR1 KGHSH and CDR2 LQKENI. CDR3 amino acids: CASSRGTGNSYEQYF. CDR3 sequence (DNA): TGTGCCAGCTCACGCGGGACGGGGAACTCCTACGAGCAGTACTTC.

V gene TRBV6-5 combines with J gene TRBJ1-5; D ambiguous. The V end lost 0 bases, the J end lost 3 bases, and 9 bases lay between the germline ends. This CDR3 is 15 amino acids long. Germline V gene lookup returns CDR1 MNHEY and CDR2 SVGAGI. The CDR3 nucleotides are TGTGCCAGCAGTTACTCTGGAGGTATCAATCAGCCCCAGCATTTT. Translation: CASSYSGGINQPQHF.

This clone has a single count. V usage is TRBV19 and J usage is TRBJ2-7; 7 positions agree with TRBD1. Germline CDR1 is LNHDA and CDR2 is SQIVND (reference sequence). The CDR3 is 18 residues long. V shed 0 bases, J shed 6 bases, and the junction held 17 bases outside the gene matches. CDR3 in amino acids: CASSIDRGFPRSGSEQYF. The CDR3 DNA follows: TGTGCCAGTAGTATAGACAGGGGGTTCCCCCGGAGTGGGTCCGAGCAGTACTTC.